One and the same sample provided the 11 T cell receptor beta chains below, sequenced in a study of identical twins. TCRdb reprocessed the 5' RACE reads with MiXCR, giving one entry per CDR3 protein. Here the sample spans hundreds of thousands of distinct CDR3 sequences, roughly 8.6% being singletons. The same data also contributed to another study, on yellow fever vaccine responses in identical twins.

Material: memory (CD45RO+) T cells sorted from blood. The source is a woman aged 18 to 35 in good health.

This clonotype was observed a handful of times. The gene calls are TRBV25-1 and TRBJ2-3, with D possibly matching TRBD1 (5 bases). The ends were cut back, 0 bases at V and 0 bases at J, with 16 bases in the middle. CDR1 and CDR2 from the germline V gene are MGHDK and SYGVNS. The CDR3 totals 18 residues. CDR3 amino acids: CASSEYPGRVASTDTQYF. The CDR3 DNA sequence: TGTGCCAGCAGTGAATACCCTGGCAGGGTCGCTAGCACAGATACGCAGTATTTT.

Many counts were recorded for this clonotype. The chain employs TRBV4-2 and TRBJ2-3, with 13 positions matching TRBD2. CDR1 and CDR2 (germline): LGHNA, YNFKEQ. V was clipped by 0 bases and J by 0 bases; unmatched bases: 6. The CDR3 has 19 residues. The CDR3 DNA is TGTGCCAGCAGCCAAGATGTGATGACTAGCGGGGGGAGCACAGATACGCAGTATTTT. Its translation is CASSQDVMTSGGSTDTQYF.

A few counts support this clonotype. The V and J genes are TRBV12-3 or TRBV12-4 and TRBJ1-6, with TRBD1 as a possible D gene (6 bases). Trimming stripped 4 bases from V and 5 bases from J, with 9 bases between. The CDR3 runs to 14 residues. The CDR3 reads CASSWGQDNSPLHF. For the CDR3, the DNA is TGTGCCAGCAGTTGGGGACAAGATAATTCACCCCTCCACTTT.

The table lists this clonotype with many counts. The rearrangement uses TRBV6-2 or TRBV6-3 and TRBJ2-1, with 8 bases matching TRBD1. The CDR3 covers 15 residues. The germline gives CDR1 MNHEY, CDR2 SVGEGT. Losses at the gene ends were 6 bases for V and 5 bases for J; bases not matched to a gene: 9. The CDR3 coding sequence is TGTGCCAGCAGCCCCAGGGGGACAGGCAACAATGAGCAGTTCTTC. This codes for CASSPRGTGNNEQFF.

In its sample, this clonotype was seen many times. V and J are TRBV24-1 and TRBJ2-1, with 9 bases that match TRBD2. Per germline, CDR1 KGHDR and CDR2 SFDVKD. Germline trimming cut 4 bases from V and 7 bases from J; bases unmatched to any gene: 10. This CDR3 contains 16 residues. The DNA for the CDR3 is TGTGCCACCAGTGACCCCAGTAGCGGGAGACTAAATGAGCAGTTCTTC. Its translation is CATSDPSSGRLNEQFF.

This clonotype was picked up a small number of times. The rearrangement joins TRBV20-1 to TRBJ2-1; D is unresolved. Germline-derived CDR1 and CDR2 are DFQATT and SNEGSKA (reference sequence). The ends were cut back, 7 bases at V and 4 bases at J, with 8 bases in the middle. The CDR3 length is 11 residues. In DNA form, the CDR3 reads TGCAGTGGAACAACTTACAATGAGCAGTTCTTC. This gives the protein CSGTTYNEQFF.

In regard to this clonotype: A single base separates this from a much larger clone, so it may be a read error. This chain connects TRBV20-1 to TRBJ2-1, with a weak D call TRBD2 (6 bases). Germline lookup yields CDR1 DFQATT and CDR2 SNEGSKA (reference sequence). The CDR3 has 17 residues. The CDR3 DNA reads TGCTGTGCTAGAGATGTGAATAGCGGTGCCTACTACAATGAGCAGTTCTTC. The encoded protein is CCARDVNSGAYYNEQFF.

This clonotype was observed many times. The chain recombines TRBV12-3 or TRBV12-4 with TRBJ1-2, with 9 nucleotides matching TRBD1. With V trimmed by 7 bases and J by 8 bases, 11 bases remained unmatched. The CDR3 loop spans 14 amino acids. The CDR3 DNA reads as TGTGCCAGCACGAAGACAGGGGGTAAAGAGGGCTACACCTTC. Protein product: CASTKTGGKEGYTF.

The sample holds many counts of this clonotype. Compared with germline, one end of the junction differs, possibly owing to a read error. The chain employs TRBV5-1 and TRBJ2-3, with a possible D match to TRBD2 (6 bases). Germline CDR1 reads SGHRS; CDR2 reads YFSETQ. This CDR3 is built from 12 residues. CDR3 sequence (DNA): TGTGCCAGCAGCCTGGGGGGAGATACGCAGTATTTT. It specifies CASSLGGDTQYF.

This chain links TRBV20-1 with TRBJ2-5; D might be TRBD2 (5 bases). The CDR3 consists of 14 residues. From germline, CDR1 is DFQATT and CDR2 SNEGSKA (reference sequence). Trimming took off 1 base at V and 4 bases at J, with 13 bases between the two ends. The CDR3 region is CSARGTPPRETQYF. The CDR3 bases are TGCAGTGCTAGAGGGACTCCACCACGAGAGACCCAGTACTTC.

This clonotype has a handful of counts. The chain uses TRBV4-2 and TRBJ2-3; TRBD2 matches 10 bases. After removal of 0 bases from V and 2 bases from J, the junction contained 5 bases not matched to a gene. The CDR3 consists of 17 residues. Per the germline V gene, CDR1 is LGHNA and CDR2 is YNFKEQ. The CDR3 here is CASSQDERGGVTDTQYF. The CDR3 DNA sequence: TGTGCCAGCAGCCAAGACGAGCGGGGGGGCGTCACAGATACGCAGTATTTT.